These 20 T cell receptor beta chains came from one sample sequenced in a study of blood T cell repertoires in COVID-19 (dated by TCRdb to the early 2020s). The library was produced with the immunoSEQ multiplex PCR assay. Here the immuneACCESS table is served through TCRdb, limited to in-frame sequences with V and J called. Missing clones are a known gap in these copies; in checked studies unresolved V genes cover under half, and the rest lacks a known reason. In all, the sample holds about 130,000 clones, and around 86% of those were seen once. The ten largest clonotypes hold around 16% of the sample. Sequencing was carried out using peripheral blood. Receptor source: a woman aged 45-65 years who had recovered from COVID-19.

This clone was seen once. V and J are TRBV23-1 and TRBJ2-1; a weak D match, TRBD2 (5 bases). TRBV23-1 is noted as an ORF with a role that remains uncertain. The CDR3 loop spans 14 amino acids. V was cut by 7 bases and J by 2 bases, with 12 bases left in between. CDR3 sequence reads: CASTPGVTYNEQFF. The CDR3 nucleotides read TGCGCCAGCACCCCCGGGGTTACCTACAATGAGCAGTTCTTC.

This chain joins TRBV28 and TRBJ2-7; 9 positions match TRBD2. Germline values: CDR1 MDHEN, CDR2 SYDVKM. V lost 2 bases, J lost 4 bases, and 3 bases stayed unmatched. This CDR3 region has 14 residues. CDR3 nucleotides: TGTGCCAGCAGTTTAGGCGGGAGGGGATACGAGCAGTACTTC. This codes for CASSLGGRGYEQYF.

The V and J genes are TRBV3-1 (or the pseudogene TRBV3-2) and TRBJ2-7; 8 nucleotides align to TRBD1. The CDR3 contains 16 residues. Germline V CDR1 and CDR2: LGHDT, YNNKEL (reference sequence). J gave up 2 bases and V 5 bases, and 11 bases lay outside the gene matches. The CDR3 spells CASSCYSDRGTYEQYF. For the CDR3, the DNA is TGTGCCAGCAGCTGCTACAGCGACAGGGGCACCTACGAGCAGTACTTC.

This chain joins TRBV7-8 and TRBJ1-1; 7 bases map to TRBD1. Germline V gene data show CDR1 as SGHVS and CDR2 as FQNEAQ. The CDR3 extends over 13 amino acids. The V and J ends lost 4 bases and 9 bases, in that order; junction bases with no gene match: 8. This CDR3 is CASSYDRQGQAFF. The CDR3, as DNA: TGTGCCAGCAGCTACGATCGACAGGGCCAAGCTTTCTTT.

The CDR3 DNA sequence: TGTGCCAGCAGCCCCGGGACAGGGGAAGGGGATACGCAGTATTTT. Protein sequence: CASSPGTGEGDTQYF. The rearrangement joins TRBV5-4 to TRBJ2-3; 10 nucleotides align to TRBD1. The J segment lost 6 bases and the V segment lost 4 bases, leaving 8 bases of the junction unmatched. The germline CDR1 and CDR2 sequences are SGHNT and YYREEE (reference sequence). The CDR3 spans 15 residues.

This clone was seen just once. This chain connects TRBV6-5 to TRBJ1-5; D ambiguous. V was cut by 6 bases and J by 3 bases, with 9 bases left in between. This CDR3 spans 13 amino acids. Germline V gives CDR1 MNHEY, CDR2 SVGAGI. CDR3 DNA: TGTGCCAGCAGACTCAATCTCAATCAGCCCCAGCATTTT. It encodes CASRLNLNQPQHF.

V and J are TRBV7-2 and TRBJ1-4; D not resolved. The length of the CDR3 is 12 residues. V lost 2 bases to trimming and J lost 8 bases, with 6 bases between them. Germline loops: CDR1 SGHTA, CDR2 FQGNSA. CDR3 coding DNA: TGTGCCAGCAGCTTACCCCTAGAAAAACTGTTTTTT. Protein sequence: CASSLPLEKLFF.

This clone was seen a single time. The chain carries TRBV5-6 and TRBJ1-2; tentatively, D is TRBD1 (6 bases). This CDR3 is built from 14 residues. In germline, CDR1 is SGHDT, CDR2 YYEEEE. Trimming removed 2 bases from V and 2 bases from J, with 10 bases in between. CDR3 nucleotide sequence: TGTGCCAGCAGCTTACTAGACAGGAACTATGGCTACACCTTC. It translates to CASSLLDRNYGYTF.

This clone was seen only a few times. The J gene is TRBJ1-1, the V gene TRBV14; 9 nucleotides match TRBD1. Losses at the gene ends were 4 bases for V and 11 bases for J; bases not matched to a gene: 5. There are 12 residues in the CDR3. Germline V CDR1 and CDR2: SGHDN, FVKESK. CDR3 nucleotide sequence: TGTGCCAGCAGCCCGGGACAGGGCAAGGCTTTCTTT. As protein: CASSPGQGKAFF.

Only a few counts were recorded for this clone. This chain's CDR3 is CASSIRSRESVQPQHF. The CDR3 coding sequence is TGTGCCAGTAGTATAAGGAGTCGGGAGAGTGTTCAGCCCCAGCATTTT. The chain is built from TRBV19 and TRBJ1-5, with D unresolved. Germline CDR1 is LNHDA and CDR2 is SQIVND (reference sequence). This CDR3 is built from 16 residues. Trimming removed 2 bases from V and 6 bases from J, with 17 bases in between.

This chain connects TRBV9 to TRBJ2-3; 10 bases align to TRBD2. Per the germline V gene, CDR1 is SGDLS and CDR2 is YYNGEE. The CDR3 runs 16 residues. After removal of 2 bases from V and 6 bases from J, the junction contained 9 bases not matched to a gene. CDR3 region: CASSVLSGGAADTQYF. CDR3 in DNA: TGTGCCAGCAGCGTTTTAAGCGGGGGGGCGGCTGATACGCAGTATTTT.

V gene TRBV5-1 combines with J gene TRBJ1-1; TRBD1 is a possible D gene (6 bases). The V and J ends lost 4 bases and 1 base respectively, with 17 bases between them. The CDR3 is 16 residues long. Per the germline V gene, CDR1 is SGHRS and CDR2 is YFSETQ. CDR3 nucleotides: TGCGCCAGCAGCCCCGGGACAAGGATGACGAACACTGAAGCTTTCTTT. Its protein is CASSPGTRMTNTEAFF.

This chain uses TRBV3-1 (or the pseudogene TRBV3-2) with TRBJ2-5, with 9 bases matching TRBD1. The V gene end was trimmed by 1 base and the J gene end by 4 bases; junction bases not matched to a gene: 4. The CDR3 runs 15 residues. Germline values: CDR1 LGHDT, CDR2 YNNKEL (reference sequence). The CDR3 spells CASSQAGTGRETQYF. The DNA of the CDR3 is TGTGCCAGCAGCCAAGCCGGGACAGGGAGAGAGACCCAGTACTTC.

The rearrangement links TRBV2 to TRBJ1-3; 7 bases map to TRBD1. Looked up from germline, CDR1 is SNHLY and CDR2 is FYNNEI. With V trimmed by 2 bases and J by 4 bases, 2 bases remained unmatched. The CDR3 has 14 amino acids. CDR3 nucleotide sequence: TGTGCCAGCAGTGAACAGGGACAGGGAAACACCATATATTTT. This encodes CASSEQGQGNTIYF.

The chain couples TRBV5-1 to TRBJ1-2; D is ambiguous. The V gene's germline CDR1 is SGHRS and CDR2 YFSETQ. CDR3 length equals 13 residues. Trimming cost V 7 bases and J 1 base, with 11 bases left between them. The CDR3 nucleotides are TGCGCCAGCGGTTCAACTTATAACTATGGCTACACCTTC. It codes for CASGSTYNYGYTF.

The J gene is TRBJ2-7, the V gene TRBV5-5; 13 nucleotides line up with TRBD2. Looked up from germline, CDR1 is SGHKS and CDR2 is YYEKEE (reference sequence). The CDR3 is made up of 15 amino acids. Germline trimming cut 4 bases from V and 4 bases from J; bases unmatched to any gene: 5. CDR3 amino acids: CASSPTSGGYYEQYF. CDR3 coding DNA: TGTGCCAGCAGCCCGACTAGCGGGGGGTATTACGAGCAGTACTTC.

The sample holds a few counts of this clone. The V and J genes are TRBV7-9 and TRBJ2-7; 7 bases fit TRBD2. This CDR3 comprises 19 residues. Germline CDR1 and CDR2: SEHNR and FQNEAQ (reference sequence). V lost 4 bases and J lost 4; bases outside the gene matches: 22. The CDR3: CASSSPTSPLAVDMYEQYF. In DNA form, the CDR3 reads TGTGCCAGCAGCTCTCCGACCTCACCTCTAGCGGTGGATATGTACGAGCAGTACTTC.

The V call is TRBV2, the J call TRBJ2-1; weak D call: TRBD2 (5 bases). Looked up from germline, CDR1 is SNHLY and CDR2 is FYNNEI. CDR3 length equals 18 residues. Trimming stripped 3 bases from V and 0 bases from J, with 18 bases between. In DNA, the CDR3 is TGTGCCAGCAGTGATGGAGGCAGACTAAAGTTCTCCTACAATGAGCAGTTCTTC. The encoded protein is CASSDGGRLKFSYNEQFF.

The chain couples TRBV4-1 to TRBJ1-2; D not certain. Trimming left V 3 bases short and J 7 bases short, with 12 bases between. The CDR3 contains 13 residues. Germline-derived CDR1 and CDR2 are MGHRA and YSYEKL. In DNA, the CDR3 is TGCGCCAGCAGCCAGTATCCGGGAGGTGGCTACACCTTC. This translates into CASSQYPGGGYTF.

The rearrangement links TRBV18 to TRBJ2-3; 7 bases line up with TRBD2. Per the germline V gene, CDR1 is KGHSH and CDR2 is LQKENI. The CDR3 loop spans 15 amino acids. Trimming took 2 bases from V and 4 from J; bases not matched to a gene: 6. The CDR3 DNA is TGTGCCAGCTCACCATCCCAGGGAGGGGCAGATACGCAGTATTTT. Translating it yields CASSPSQGGADTQYF.